The source of this T cell receptor (beta chain) is a study of shared clonotypes between healthy human individuals. Study in general: Contributing individuals were two females and a few males aged 18 to 49.

Profiled with immunoSEQ multiplex PCR; TCRdb holds only in-frame clones, not every one. Of more than 450,000 clones listed, roughly 78% are singletons. V was pared by 1 base and J by 5 bases, with 11 bases between. The germline CDR1 and CDR2 sequences are SGHTA and FQGNSA. This CDR3 has 14 amino acids. This clone was detected only a few times. Its matching antigen is unknown. Other DNA sequences in this specimen translate into the identical CDR3. Study conclusions and caveats: It was anticipated that sequencing depth would influence how many clonotypes donors shared.

The chain carries TRBV7-2 and TRBJ1-1, with TRBD1 as a possible D gene (5 bases). Material for sequencing was PBMCs. This clonotype was obtained from a woman in her thirties or forties in good health. Some clones in this sample may be carry-over from other donors' samples. The CDR3 bases are TGTGCCAGCAGCTTAGTTGGGCGGGGGACTGAAGCTTTCTTT. Translating it yields CASSLVGRGTEAFF.